Shown below are 3 T cell receptor beta chains from a single sample sequenced in a study of T-cell memory formation after mild COVID-19. Each CDR3 protein gets one entry after TCRdb re-called the 5' RACE reads with MiXCR. The table shows just under 350,000 distinct CDR3 sequences, with approximately 13% occurring only once. The sample was PBMCs or a T cell subset sorted from them (not recorded which). The receptors were sampled from a man younger than 35 who had mild COVID-19 (a few samples of this study predate the infection). Cell type and time point are not known.

This clonotype was seen only a few times. The gene calls are TRBV20-1 and TRBJ1-1; TRBD1 aligns across 7 bases. The CDR3 contains 13 residues. J gave up 7 bases and V 6 bases, and 11 bases lay outside the gene matches. Germline CDR1 is DFQATT and CDR2 is SNEGSKA (reference sequence). CDR3 region: CSASGGGAVEAFF. CDR3 sequence (DNA): TGCAGTGCGAGTGGAGGGGGCGCGGTTGAAGCTTTCTTT.

This clonotype was seen a few times. The chain employs TRBV7-9 and TRBJ1-4; no reliable D call. The CDR3 has 15 residues. The V gene lost 0 bases and the J gene lost 5 bases, with 10 bases spanning the gap. From germline, CDR1 is SEHNR and CDR2 FQNEAQ (reference sequence). In DNA form, the CDR3 reads TGTGCCAGCAGCTTAGCCGAGGGTTCGAATGAAAAACTGTTTTTT. Translated: CASSLAEGSNEKLFF.

In DNA, the CDR3 is TGTGCCAGCAGTTACCTTGGCTTTGGGGCAGATACGCAGTATTTT. It encodes CASSYLGFGADTQYF. The genes are TRBV6-5 and TRBJ2-3; D gene ambiguous. V lost 2 bases to trimming and J lost 4 bases, with 13 bases between them. The CDR3 extends over 15 amino acids. Germline CDR1 MNHEY, CDR2 SVGAGI.